Described below is a single TCR beta chain sequence and its context. Its antigen is as yet unknown. TCRdb re-called the reads through MiXCR, storing one row per CDR3 protein. Of approximately 220,000 distinct CDR3 sequences in the sample, around 40% were seen once. This sample is part of a study of T cell repertoires in cytomegalovirus infection. Study as a whole: As its CMV epitopes, the study selected recently identified HLA-C-restricted and well-studied HLA-B-restricted targets. CMV infection and matching HLA type were both indicated by public TCR beta signatures.

Study results and caveats: Cumulative public TCR beta family frequency identified CMV carriers with the relevant HLA. It was HLA-C-restricted CMV-specific TCR beta clonotypes that dominated the response ex vivo.

Germline lookup yields CDR1 LGHNA and CDR2 YNFKEQ. The CDR3 has 15 residues. V was cut by 4 bases and J by 6 bases, with 15 bases left in between. This TCR was sampled from a human donor in good health (CMV status not recorded). Some clones in this sample may be carry-over from other donors' samples. The sequencing here drew on CD8+ T cells from cultured PBMCs, taken from culture after CMV antigen stimulation. V usage is TRBV4-2 and J usage is TRBJ2-2, with D unclear. The CDR3 protein is CASSPKVGSPGELFF. As DNA, the CDR3 is TGTGCCAGCAGCCCCAAGGTCGGGTCCCCCGGGGAGCTGTTTTTT.